The clone carrying this T cell receptor (beta chain) has at least ten counts. Its target is not known. CDR1 is MNHEY and CDR2 is SVGEGT in the germline V gene. This CDR3 has 15 amino acids. V was clipped by 2 bases and J by 3 bases, with 14 bases between them. TCRdb re-called the reads with MiXCR, one entry per CDR3 protein. The sample carries hundreds of thousands of distinct CDR3 sequences, 9.6% recorded once. These data are taken from a study of T cell repertoires in cytomegalovirus infection. As for the study in general: Public TCR beta signatures indicated both CMV infection and matching HLA type.

Findings and caveats of the study: The study found HLA-C-restricted CMV-specific TCR beta clonotypes dominating the ex vivo response. Based on cumulative public TCR beta family frequency, carriers of CMV plus the relevant HLA were identified.

The clonotype was recovered from a human donor in good health (CMV status not recorded). Some clones in this sample may be carry-over from other donors' samples. The chain carries TRBV6-2 or TRBV6-3 and TRBJ2-7; D is unclear. The material sequenced was PBMCs. The DNA for the CDR3 is TGTGCCAGCAGTTACAACACCCGAGTGGGCTACGAGCAGTACGTC. The encoded protein is CASSYNTRVGYEQYV.